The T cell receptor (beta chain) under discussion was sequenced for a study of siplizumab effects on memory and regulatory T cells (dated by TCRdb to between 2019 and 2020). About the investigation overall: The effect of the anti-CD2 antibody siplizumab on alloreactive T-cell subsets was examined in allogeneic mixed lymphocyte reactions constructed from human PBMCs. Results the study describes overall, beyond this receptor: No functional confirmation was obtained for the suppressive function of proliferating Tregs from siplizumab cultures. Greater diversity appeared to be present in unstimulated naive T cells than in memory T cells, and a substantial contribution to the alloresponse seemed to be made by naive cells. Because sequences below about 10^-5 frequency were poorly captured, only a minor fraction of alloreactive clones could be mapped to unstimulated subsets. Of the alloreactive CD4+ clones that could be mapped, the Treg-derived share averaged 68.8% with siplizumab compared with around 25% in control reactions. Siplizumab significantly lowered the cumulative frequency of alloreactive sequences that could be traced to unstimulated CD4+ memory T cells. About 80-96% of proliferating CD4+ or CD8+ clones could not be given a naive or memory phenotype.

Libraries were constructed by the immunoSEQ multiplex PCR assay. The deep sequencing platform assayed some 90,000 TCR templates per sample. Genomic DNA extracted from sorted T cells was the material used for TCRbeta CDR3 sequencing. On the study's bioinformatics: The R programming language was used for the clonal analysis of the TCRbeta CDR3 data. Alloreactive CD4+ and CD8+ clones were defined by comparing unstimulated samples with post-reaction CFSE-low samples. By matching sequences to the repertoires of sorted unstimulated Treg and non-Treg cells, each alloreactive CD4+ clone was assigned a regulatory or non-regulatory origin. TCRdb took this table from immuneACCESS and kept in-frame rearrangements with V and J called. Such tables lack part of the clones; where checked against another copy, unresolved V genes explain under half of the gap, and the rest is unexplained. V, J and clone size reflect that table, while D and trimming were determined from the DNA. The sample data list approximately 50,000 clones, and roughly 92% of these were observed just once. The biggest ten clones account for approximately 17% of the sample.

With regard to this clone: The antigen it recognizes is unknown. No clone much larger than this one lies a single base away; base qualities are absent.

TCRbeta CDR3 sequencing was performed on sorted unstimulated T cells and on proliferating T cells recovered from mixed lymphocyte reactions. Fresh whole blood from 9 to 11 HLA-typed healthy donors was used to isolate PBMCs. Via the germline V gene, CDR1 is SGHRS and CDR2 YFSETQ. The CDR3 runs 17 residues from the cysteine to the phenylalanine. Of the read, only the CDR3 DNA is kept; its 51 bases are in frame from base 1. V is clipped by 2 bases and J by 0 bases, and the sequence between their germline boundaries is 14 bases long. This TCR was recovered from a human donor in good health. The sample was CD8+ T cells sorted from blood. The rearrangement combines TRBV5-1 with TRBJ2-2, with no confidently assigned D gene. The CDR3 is CASSFPRGAPNTGELFF. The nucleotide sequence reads TGCGCCAGCAGCTTTCCTCGCGGAGCTCCGAACACCGGGGAGCTGTTTTTT. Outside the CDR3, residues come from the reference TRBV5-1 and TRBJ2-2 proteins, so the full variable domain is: KAGVTQTPRYLIKTRGQQVTLSCSPISGHRSVSWYQQTPGQGLQFLFEYFSETQRNKGNFPGRFSGRQFSNSRSEMNVSTLELGDSALYLCASSFPRGAPNTGELFFGEGSRLTVL.